The 9 T cell receptor beta chains given below trace back to one sample, sequenced in a study of CD8+ T cells in alopecia areata. Noted treatment: oral pan-JAK inhibitor, 5-10 mg twice daily. Extraction and reverse transcription of RNA yielded cDNA as the sequencing template. Method: immunoSEQ multiplex PCR; TCRdb's copy keeps in-frame clones and lacks some. The data show fewer than 200,000 clones, roughly 61% seen once. Sequenced material: CD8+ T cells sorted from blood, taken at week 24, from a patient treated with tofacitinib. The receptors were gathered from a human donor with alopecia areata.

J is TRBJ2-1 and V is TRBV6-1; 7 nucleotides match TRBD1. The germline V gene encodes CDR1 MNHNS and CDR2 SASEGT. With 5 bases clipped from V and 7 bases from J, the junction kept 11 bases outside the gene matches. The CDR3 contains 15 residues. CDR3 coding DNA: TGTGCCAGCAGTCAAGGGACAGCCCGTAAGAATGAGCAGTTCTTC. Translated: CASSQGTARKNEQFF.

V usage is TRBV6-1 and J usage is TRBJ1-5; D unclear. CDR1 is MNHNS and CDR2 is SASEGT in the germline V gene. The V end lost 6 bases, the J end lost 5 bases, and 14 bases lay between the germline ends. CDR3 length: 14 amino acids. The CDR3 sequence: CASRLESPYQPQHF. In DNA form, the CDR3 reads TGTGCCAGCAGGCTAGAAAGTCCTTATCAGCCCCAGCATTTT.

This rearrangement joins TRBV5-1 to TRBJ1-5; no firm D call. Germline V lookup: CDR1 SGHRS, CDR2 YFSETQ. CDR3 length equals 15 residues. V lost 5 bases to trimming and J lost 0 bases, with 12 bases between them. The CDR3 sequence is CASSIGRDSNQPQHF. Written as DNA, the CDR3 is TGCGCCAGCAGTATAGGACGGGATAGCAATCAGCCCCAGCATTTT.

J is TRBJ1-5 and V is TRBV15; no firm D call. This CDR3 contains 18 residues. CDR1 LNHNV and CDR2 YYDKDF come from the germline V gene (reference sequence). The germline V and J ends were trimmed by 0 bases and 4 bases, with 19 bases remaining between them. The CDR3 protein is CATSRDDTIARGNQPQHF. CDR3 DNA sequence: TGTGCCACCAGCAGAGACGACACCATAGCCCGAGGAAATCAGCCCCAGCATTTT. Supplemented by reference TRBV15 and TRBJ1-5, the full variable domain reads DAMVIQNPRYQVTQFGKPVTLSCSQTLNHNVMYWYQQKSSQAPKLLFHYYDKDFNNEADTPDNFQSRRPNTSFCFLDIRSPGLGDTAMYLCATSRDDTIARGNQPQHFGDGTRLSIL.

As to this clone: Distinct nucleotide sequences in the sample also encode this CDR3. The chain couples TRBV27 to TRBJ1-5; D uncertain. Germline loops: CDR1 MNHEY, CDR2 SMNVEV (reference sequence). V was trimmed by 2 bases and J by 3 bases, leaving 8 bases between them. The CDR3 length is 14 residues. The CDR3 DNA is TGTGCCAGCAGTTTACGTGGTCCCAATCAGCCCCAGCATTTT. It yields the protein CASSLRGPNQPQHF.

V and J are TRBV6-6 and TRBJ2-5; TRBD2 matches at 7 bases. The CDR3 consists of 15 residues. After removal of 7 bases from V and 5 bases from J, the junction contained 13 bases not matched to a gene. Looked up from germline, CDR1 is MNHNY and CDR2 is SVGAGI (reference sequence). The CDR3, as DNA: TGTGCCAGCACCGTCTTCGGGGGGAATAGTGAGACCCAGTACTTC. Amino acids: CASTVFGGNSETQYF.

The chain has TRBV4-2 and TRBJ2-7, with D uncertain. The CDR3 consists of 15 residues. Germline V CDR1 and CDR2: LGHNA, YNFKEQ. The germline V and J ends were trimmed by 1 base and 3 bases, with 13 bases remaining between them. The chain's CDR3 is CASSQGEGTLYEQYF. In DNA form, the CDR3 reads TGTGCCAGCAGCCAAGGCGAAGGTACCCTCTACGAGCAGTACTTC.

V gene TRBV5-1 combines with J gene TRBJ1-2, with D perhaps matching TRBD1 (5 bases). Trimming pared 2 bases from V and 7 bases from J, leaving 12 bases between. Germline-derived CDR1 and CDR2 are SGHRS and YFSETQ. The CDR3 extends over 13 amino acids. The CDR3 reads CASSFQGFFGYTF. The CDR3 DNA follows: TGCGCCAGCAGCTTTCAGGGTTTCTTTGGCTACACCTTC.

This clone was seen once. This chain connects TRBV2 to TRBJ2-7; 12 nucleotides agree with TRBD2. This CDR3 spans 15 amino acids. The ends lost 10 bases at V and 2 bases at J; junction bases unmatched: 9. In germline, CDR1 is SNHLY, CDR2 FYNNEI. The CDR3 sequence is CATLPASGGAYEQYF. The CDR3 DNA reads TGTGCCACCCTCCCTGCTAGCGGGGGGGCCTACGAGCAGTACTTC.